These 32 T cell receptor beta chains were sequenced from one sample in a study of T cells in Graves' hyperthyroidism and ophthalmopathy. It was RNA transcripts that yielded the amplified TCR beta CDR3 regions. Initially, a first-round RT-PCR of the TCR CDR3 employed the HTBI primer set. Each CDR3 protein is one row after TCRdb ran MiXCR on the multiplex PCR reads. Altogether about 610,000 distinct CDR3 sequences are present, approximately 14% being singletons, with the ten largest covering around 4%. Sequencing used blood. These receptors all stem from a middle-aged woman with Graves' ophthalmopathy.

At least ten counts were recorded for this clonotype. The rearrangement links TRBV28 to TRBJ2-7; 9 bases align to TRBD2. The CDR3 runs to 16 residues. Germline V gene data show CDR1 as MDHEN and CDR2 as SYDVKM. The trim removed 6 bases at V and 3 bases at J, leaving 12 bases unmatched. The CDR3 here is CASSFTPAAGGYEQYF. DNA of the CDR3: TGTGCCAGCAGCTTCACCCCCGCAGCGGGAGGCTACGAGCAGTACTTC. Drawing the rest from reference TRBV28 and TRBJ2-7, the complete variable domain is DVKVTQSSRYLVKRTGEKVFLECVQDMDHENMFWYRQDPGLGLRLIYFSYDVKMKEKGDIPEGYSVSREKKERFSLILESASTNQTSMYLCASSFTPAAGGYEQYFGPGTRLTVT.

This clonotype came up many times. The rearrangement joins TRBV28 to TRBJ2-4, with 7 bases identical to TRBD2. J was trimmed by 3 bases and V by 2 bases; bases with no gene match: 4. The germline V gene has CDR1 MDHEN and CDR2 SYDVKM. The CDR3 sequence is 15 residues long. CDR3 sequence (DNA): TGTGCCAGCAGTTTAGCGGGAGACAACAAAAACATTCAGTACTTC. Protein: CASSLAGDNKNIQYF.

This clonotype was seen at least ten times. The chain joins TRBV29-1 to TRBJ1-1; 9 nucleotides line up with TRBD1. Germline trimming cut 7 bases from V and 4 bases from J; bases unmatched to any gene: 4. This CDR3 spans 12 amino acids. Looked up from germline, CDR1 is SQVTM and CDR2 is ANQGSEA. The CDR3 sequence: CSAYRGPTEAFF. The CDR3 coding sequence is TGCAGCGCCTACAGGGGGCCCACTGAAGCTTTCTTT.

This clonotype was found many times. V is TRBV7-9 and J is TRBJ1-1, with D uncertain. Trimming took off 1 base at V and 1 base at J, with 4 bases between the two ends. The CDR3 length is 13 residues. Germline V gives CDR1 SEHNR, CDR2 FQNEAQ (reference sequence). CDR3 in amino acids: CASSLESNTEAFF. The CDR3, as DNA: TGTGCCAGCAGCTTAGAGTCGAACACTGAAGCTTTCTTT.

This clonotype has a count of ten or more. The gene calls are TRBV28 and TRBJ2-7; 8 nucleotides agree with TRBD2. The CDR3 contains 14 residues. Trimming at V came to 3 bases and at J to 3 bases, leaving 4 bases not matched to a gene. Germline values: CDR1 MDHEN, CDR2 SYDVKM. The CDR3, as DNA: TGTGCCAGCAGTTTGCCCGGGAGGGGCTACGAGCAGTACTTC. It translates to CASSLPGRGYEQYF.

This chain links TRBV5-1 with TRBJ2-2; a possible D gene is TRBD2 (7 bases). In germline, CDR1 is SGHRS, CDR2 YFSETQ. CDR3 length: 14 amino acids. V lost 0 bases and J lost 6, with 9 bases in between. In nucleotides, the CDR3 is TGCGCCAGCAGCTTGGACGGGGGGCCCGGGGAGCTGTTTTTT. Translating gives CASSLDGGPGELFF.

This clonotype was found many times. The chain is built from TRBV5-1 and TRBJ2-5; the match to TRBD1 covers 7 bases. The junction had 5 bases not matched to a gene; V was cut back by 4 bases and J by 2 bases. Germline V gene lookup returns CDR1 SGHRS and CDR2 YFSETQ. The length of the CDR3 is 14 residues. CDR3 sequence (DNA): TGCGCCAGCAGCCCCACAGGGGAGCAAGAGACCCAGTACTTC. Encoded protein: CASSPTGEQETQYF.

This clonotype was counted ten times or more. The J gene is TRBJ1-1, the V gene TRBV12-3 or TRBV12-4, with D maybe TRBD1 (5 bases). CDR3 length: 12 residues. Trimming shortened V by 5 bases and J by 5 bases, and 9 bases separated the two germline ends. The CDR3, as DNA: TGTGCCAGCAGTGAATGGGGGACTGAAGCTTTCTTT. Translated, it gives CASSEWGTEAFF.

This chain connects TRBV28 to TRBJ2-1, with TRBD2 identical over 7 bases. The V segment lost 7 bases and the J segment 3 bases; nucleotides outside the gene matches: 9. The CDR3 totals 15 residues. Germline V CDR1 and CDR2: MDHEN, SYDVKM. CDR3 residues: CASTLRTSHYNEQFF. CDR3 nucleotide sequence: TGTGCCAGCACCCTTCGGACTAGTCACTACAATGAGCAGTTCTTC.

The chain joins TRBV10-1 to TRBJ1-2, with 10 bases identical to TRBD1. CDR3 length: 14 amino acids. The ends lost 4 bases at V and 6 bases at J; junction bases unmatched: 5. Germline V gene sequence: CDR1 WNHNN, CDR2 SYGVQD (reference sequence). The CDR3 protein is CASSATDRGHGYTF. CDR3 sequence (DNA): TGCGCCAGCAGTGCCACAGACAGGGGGCATGGCTACACCTTC.

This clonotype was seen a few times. In nucleotides, the CDR3 is TGTGCCAGCAGCTTAGATGGAGAATTAATGAACACTGAAGCTTTCTTT. This sequence encodes CASSLDGELMNTEAFF. The V call is TRBV11-2, the J call TRBJ1-1; D not certain. The V and J ends lost 0 bases and 0 bases respectively, with 11 bases between them. Germline CDR1 is SGHAT and CDR2 is FQNNGV. The CDR3 has 16 residues.

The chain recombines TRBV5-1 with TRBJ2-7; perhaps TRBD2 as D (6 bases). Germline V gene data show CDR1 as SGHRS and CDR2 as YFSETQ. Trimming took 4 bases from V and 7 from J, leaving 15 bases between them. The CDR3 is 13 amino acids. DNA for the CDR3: TGCGCCAGCAGCGTGGCTAGGCGGGGAGAGCAGTACTTC. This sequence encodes CASSVARRGEQYF.

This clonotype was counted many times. Here the CDR3 reads CASSRNWDTQYF. The CDR3 nucleotides are TGTGCCAGCAGTCGCAACTGGGATACGCAGTATTTT. The J gene is TRBJ2-3, the V gene TRBV28; D uncertain. CDR3 length: 12 residues. V was clipped by 5 bases and J by 6 bases, with 9 bases between them. Germline-derived CDR1 and CDR2 are MDHEN and SYDVKM.

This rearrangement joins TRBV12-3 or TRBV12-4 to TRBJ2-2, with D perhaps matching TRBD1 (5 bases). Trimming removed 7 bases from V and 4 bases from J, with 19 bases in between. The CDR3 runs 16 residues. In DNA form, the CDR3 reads TGTGCCAGCACTCCCTCGGGTCAGGGTGGCACCGGGGAGCTGTTTTTT. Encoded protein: CASTPSGQGGTGELFF.

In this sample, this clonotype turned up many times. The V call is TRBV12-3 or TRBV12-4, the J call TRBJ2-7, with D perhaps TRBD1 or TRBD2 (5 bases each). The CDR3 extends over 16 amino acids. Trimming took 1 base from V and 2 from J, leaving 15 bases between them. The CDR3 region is CASSLDGASLTYEQYF. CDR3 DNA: TGTGCCAGCAGTTTAGACGGGGCCAGTCTAACCTACGAGCAGTACTTC.

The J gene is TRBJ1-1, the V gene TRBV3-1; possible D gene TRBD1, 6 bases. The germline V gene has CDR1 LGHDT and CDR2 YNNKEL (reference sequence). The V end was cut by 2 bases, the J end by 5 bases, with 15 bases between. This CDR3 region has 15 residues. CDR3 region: CASSQSRGAKTEAFF. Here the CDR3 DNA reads TGTGCCAGCAGCCAAAGTCGGGGGGCTAAAACTGAAGCTTTCTTT.

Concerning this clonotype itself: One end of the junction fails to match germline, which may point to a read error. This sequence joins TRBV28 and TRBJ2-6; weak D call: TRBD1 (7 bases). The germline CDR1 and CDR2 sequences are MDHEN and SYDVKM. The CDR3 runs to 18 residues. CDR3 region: CTSSFPPGGPAGANVLTF. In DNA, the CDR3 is TGTACCAGCAGTTTCCCTCCAGGGGGGCCCGCTGGGGCCAACGTCCTGACTTTC.

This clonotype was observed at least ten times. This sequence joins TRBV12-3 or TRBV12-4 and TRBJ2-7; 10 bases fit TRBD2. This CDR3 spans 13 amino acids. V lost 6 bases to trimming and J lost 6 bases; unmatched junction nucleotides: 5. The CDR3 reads CASSPGTSAEQYF. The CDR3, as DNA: TGTGCCAGCAGCCCTGGGACTAGCGCCGAGCAGTACTTC.

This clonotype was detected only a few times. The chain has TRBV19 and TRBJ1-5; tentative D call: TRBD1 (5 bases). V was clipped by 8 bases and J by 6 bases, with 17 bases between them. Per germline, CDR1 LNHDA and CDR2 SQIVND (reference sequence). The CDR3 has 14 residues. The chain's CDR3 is CASSTTGRAQPQHF. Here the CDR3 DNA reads TGTGCCAGTTCCACGACGGGGCGGGCTCAGCCCCAGCATTTT.

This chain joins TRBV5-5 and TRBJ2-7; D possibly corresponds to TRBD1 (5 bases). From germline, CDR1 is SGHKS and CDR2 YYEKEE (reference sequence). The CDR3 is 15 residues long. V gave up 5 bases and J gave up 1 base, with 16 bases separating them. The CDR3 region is CASSTGHLGSYEQYF. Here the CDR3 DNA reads TGTGCCAGCAGTACCGGACATCTCGGGTCCTACGAGCAGTACTTC.

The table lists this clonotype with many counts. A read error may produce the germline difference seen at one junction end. CDR3 sequence: CVSSLHENTEAFF. CDR3 nucleotide sequence: TGTGTCAGCAGCTTACACGAGAACACTGAAGCTTTCTTT. V usage is TRBV7-9 and J usage is TRBJ1-1; D unclear. Germline V gene sequence: CDR1 SEHNR, CDR2 FQNEAQ (reference sequence). The CDR3 is 13 amino acids.

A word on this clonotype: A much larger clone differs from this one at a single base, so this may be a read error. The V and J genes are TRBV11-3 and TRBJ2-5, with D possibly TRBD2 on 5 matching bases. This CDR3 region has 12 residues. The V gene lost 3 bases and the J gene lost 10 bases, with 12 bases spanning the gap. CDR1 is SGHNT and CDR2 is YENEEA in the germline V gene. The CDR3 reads CASSFGLGDQYF. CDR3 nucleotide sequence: TGTGCCAGCAGCTTTGGGCTGGGAGACCAGTACTTC.

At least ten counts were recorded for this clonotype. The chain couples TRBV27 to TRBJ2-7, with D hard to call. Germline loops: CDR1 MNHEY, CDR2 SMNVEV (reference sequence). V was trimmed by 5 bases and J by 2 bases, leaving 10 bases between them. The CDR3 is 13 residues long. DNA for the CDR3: TGTGCCAGCAGTATGGACGGCCCCTACGAGCAGTACTTC. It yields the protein CASSMDGPYEQYF.

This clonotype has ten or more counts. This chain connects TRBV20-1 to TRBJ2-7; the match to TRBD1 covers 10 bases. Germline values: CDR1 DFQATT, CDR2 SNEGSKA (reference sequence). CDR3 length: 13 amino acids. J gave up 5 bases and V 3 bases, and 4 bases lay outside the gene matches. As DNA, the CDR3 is TGCAGTGCTAGCCGGGACAGGGGTCACGAGCAGTACTTC. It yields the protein CSASRDRGHEQYF.

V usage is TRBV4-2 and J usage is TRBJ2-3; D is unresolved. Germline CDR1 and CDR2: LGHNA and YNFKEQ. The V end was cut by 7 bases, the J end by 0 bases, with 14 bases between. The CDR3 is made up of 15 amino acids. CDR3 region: CASMGASTSTDTQYF. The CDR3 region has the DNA TGTGCCAGCATGGGCGCGAGCACTAGCACAGATACGCAGTATTTT.

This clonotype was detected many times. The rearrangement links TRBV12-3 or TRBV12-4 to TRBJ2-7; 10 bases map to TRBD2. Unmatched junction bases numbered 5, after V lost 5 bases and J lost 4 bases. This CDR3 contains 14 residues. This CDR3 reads CASSPLAGLYEQYF. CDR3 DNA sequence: TGTGCCAGCAGTCCACTAGCGGGACTGTACGAGCAGTACTTC.

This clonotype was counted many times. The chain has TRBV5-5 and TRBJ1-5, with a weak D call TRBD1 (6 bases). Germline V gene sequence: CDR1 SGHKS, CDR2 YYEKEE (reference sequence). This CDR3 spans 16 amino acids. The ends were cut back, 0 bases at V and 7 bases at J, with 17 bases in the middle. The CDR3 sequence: CASSLDGQSGIQPQHF. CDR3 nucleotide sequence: TGTGCCAGCAGCTTGGATGGACAGAGCGGGATACAGCCCCAGCATTTT.

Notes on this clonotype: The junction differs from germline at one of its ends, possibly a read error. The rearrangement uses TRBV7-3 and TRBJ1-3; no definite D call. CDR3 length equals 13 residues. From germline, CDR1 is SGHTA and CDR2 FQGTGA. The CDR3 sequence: CASSSVVGTTIYF. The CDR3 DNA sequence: TGTGCCAGCAGCTCGGTGGTTGGAACCACCATATATTTT.

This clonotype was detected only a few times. The DNA for the CDR3 is TGTGCCTTCTCTCGGTTGTTGGGCACTGAAGCTTTCTTT. It specifies CAFSRLLGTEAFF. This chain joins TRBV30 and TRBJ1-1; D is uncertain. Per the germline V gene, CDR1 is GTSNPN and CDR2 is SVGIG (reference sequence). V was cut by 7 bases and J by 4 bases, with 16 bases left in between. The CDR3 loop spans 13 amino acids.

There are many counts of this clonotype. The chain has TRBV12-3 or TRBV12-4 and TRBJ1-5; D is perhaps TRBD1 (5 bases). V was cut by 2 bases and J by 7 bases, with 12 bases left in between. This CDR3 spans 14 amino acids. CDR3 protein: CASSLNAGEQPQHF. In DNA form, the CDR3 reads TGTGCCAGCAGTTTAAATGCGGGGGAACAGCCCCAGCATTTT.

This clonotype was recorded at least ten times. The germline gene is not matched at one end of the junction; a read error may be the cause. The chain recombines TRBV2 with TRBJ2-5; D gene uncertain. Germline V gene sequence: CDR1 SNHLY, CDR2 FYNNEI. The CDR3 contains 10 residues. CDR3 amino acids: CASSEETQYF. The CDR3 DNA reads TGTGCCAGCAGCGAAGAGACCCAGTACTTC.

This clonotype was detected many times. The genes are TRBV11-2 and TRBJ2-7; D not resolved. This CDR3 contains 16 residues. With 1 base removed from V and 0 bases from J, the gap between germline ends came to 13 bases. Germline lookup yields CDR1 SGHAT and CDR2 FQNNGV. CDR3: CASSLVGSPTSYEQYF. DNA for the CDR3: TGTGCCAGCAGCTTAGTCGGTTCTCCGACCTCCTACGAGCAGTACTTC.